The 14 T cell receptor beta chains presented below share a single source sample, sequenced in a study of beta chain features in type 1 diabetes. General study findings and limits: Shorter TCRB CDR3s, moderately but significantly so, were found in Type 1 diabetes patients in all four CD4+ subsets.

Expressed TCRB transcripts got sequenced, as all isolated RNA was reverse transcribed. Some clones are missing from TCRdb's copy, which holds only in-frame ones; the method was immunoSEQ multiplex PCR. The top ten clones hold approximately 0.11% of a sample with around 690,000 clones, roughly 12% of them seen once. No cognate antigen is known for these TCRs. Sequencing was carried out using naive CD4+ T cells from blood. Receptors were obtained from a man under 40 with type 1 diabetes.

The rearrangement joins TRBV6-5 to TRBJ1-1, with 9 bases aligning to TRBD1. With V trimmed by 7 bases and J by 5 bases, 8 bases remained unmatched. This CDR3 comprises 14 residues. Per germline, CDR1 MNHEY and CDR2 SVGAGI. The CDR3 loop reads CASTDGQGRTEAFF. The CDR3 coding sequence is TGTGCCAGCACCGACGGACAGGGGAGAACTGAAGCTTTCTTT.

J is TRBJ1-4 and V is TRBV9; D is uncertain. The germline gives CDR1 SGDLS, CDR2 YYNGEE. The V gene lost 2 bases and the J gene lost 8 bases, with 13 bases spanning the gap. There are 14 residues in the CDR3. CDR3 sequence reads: CASSVGPLLEKLFF. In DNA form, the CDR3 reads TGTGCCAGCAGCGTTGGGCCCCTCTTAGAAAAACTGTTTTTT.

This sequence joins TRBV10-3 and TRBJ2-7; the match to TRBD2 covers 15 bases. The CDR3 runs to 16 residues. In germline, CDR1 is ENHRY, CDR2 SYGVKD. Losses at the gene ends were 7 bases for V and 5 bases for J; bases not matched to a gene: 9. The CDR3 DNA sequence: TGTGCCATCACTCCTGGGACTAGCGGGGGGTTCAACGAGCAGTACTTC. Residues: CAITPGTSGGFNEQYF.

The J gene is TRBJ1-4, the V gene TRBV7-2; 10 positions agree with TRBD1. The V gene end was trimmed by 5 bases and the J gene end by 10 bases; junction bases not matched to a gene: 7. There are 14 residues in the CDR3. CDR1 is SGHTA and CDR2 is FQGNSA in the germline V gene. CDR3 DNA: TGTGCCAGCAGCCCCAACTGGACAGGGGGAAAACTGTTTTTT. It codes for CASSPNWTGGKLFF.

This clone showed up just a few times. The CDR3 reads CASSRDRTGYNEQFF. The CDR3 DNA reads TGTGCCAGCAGTAGGGACCGAACCGGATACAATGAGCAGTTCTTC. The chain recombines TRBV6-4 with TRBJ2-1; D tentatively fits TRBD1 or TRBD2 (5 bases each). Trimming stripped 5 bases from V and 4 bases from J, with 15 bases between. There are 15 residues in the CDR3. Germline values: CDR1 MRHNA, CDR2 SNTAGT.

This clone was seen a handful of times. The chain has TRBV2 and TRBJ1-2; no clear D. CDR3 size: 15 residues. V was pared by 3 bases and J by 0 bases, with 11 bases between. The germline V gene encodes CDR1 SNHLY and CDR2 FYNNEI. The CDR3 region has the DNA TGTGCCAGCAGTGAGAACAGCGGACCTAACTATGGCTACACCTTC. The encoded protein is CASSENSGPNYGYTF.

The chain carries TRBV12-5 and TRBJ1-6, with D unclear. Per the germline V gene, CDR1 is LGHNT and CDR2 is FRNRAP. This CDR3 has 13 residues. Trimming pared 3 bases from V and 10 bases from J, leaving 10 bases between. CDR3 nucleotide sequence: TGTGCTAGTGGTTTACCCGATGGGTCACCCCTCCACTTT. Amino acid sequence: CASGLPDGSPLHF.

CDR3 region: CASSQTKFAGTLTNTGELFF. The CDR3 nucleotides are TGTGCCAGCAGCCAAACAAAGTTTGCGGGGACCCTAACGAACACCGGGGAGCTGTTTTTT. This chain joins TRBV4-2 and TRBJ2-2; D may be TRBD2 (6 bases). The CDR3 runs 20 residues. Trimming pared 2 bases from V and 0 bases from J, leaving 22 bases between. CDR1 and CDR2 from the germline V gene are LGHNA and YNFKEQ.

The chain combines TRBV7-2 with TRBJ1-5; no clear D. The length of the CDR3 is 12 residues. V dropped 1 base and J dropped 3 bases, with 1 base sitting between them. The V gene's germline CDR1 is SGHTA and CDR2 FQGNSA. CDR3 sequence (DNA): TGTGCCAGCAGCTTAGACAATCAGCCCCAGCATTTT. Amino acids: CASSLDNQPQHF.

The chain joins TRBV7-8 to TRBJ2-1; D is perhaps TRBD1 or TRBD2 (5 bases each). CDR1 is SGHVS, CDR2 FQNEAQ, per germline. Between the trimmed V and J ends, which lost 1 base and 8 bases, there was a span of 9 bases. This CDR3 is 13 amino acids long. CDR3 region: CASSLVRDDEQFF. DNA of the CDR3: TGTGCCAGCAGCTTAGTCAGGGACGATGAGCAGTTCTTC.

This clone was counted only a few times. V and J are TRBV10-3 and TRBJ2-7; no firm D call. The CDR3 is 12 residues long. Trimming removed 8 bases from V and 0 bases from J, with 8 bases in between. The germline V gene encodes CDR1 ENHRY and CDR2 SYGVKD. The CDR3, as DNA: TGTGCCATCGGTCAGAGCTCCTACGAGCAGTACTTC. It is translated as CAIGQSSYEQYF.

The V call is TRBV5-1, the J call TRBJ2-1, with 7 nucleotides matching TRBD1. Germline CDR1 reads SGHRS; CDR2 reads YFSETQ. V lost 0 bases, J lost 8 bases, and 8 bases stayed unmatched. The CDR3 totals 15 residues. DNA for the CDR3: TGCGCCAGCAGCTTGGTTCTAGAGGGGGCCCATGAGCAGTTCTTC. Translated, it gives CASSLVLEGAHEQFF. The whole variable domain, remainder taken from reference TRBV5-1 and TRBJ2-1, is KAGVTQTPRYLIKTRGQQVTLSCSPISGHRSVSWYQQTPGQGLQFLFEYFSETQRNKGNFPGRFSGRQFSNSRSEMNVSTLELGDSALYLCASSLVLEGAHEQFFGPGTRLTVL.

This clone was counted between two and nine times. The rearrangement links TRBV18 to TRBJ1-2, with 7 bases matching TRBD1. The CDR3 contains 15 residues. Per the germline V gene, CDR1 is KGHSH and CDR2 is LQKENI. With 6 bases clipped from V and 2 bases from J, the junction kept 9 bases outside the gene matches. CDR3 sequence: CASSPYRGPNYGYTF. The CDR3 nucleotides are TGTGCCAGCTCTCCTTACAGGGGTCCCAACTATGGCTACACCTTC.

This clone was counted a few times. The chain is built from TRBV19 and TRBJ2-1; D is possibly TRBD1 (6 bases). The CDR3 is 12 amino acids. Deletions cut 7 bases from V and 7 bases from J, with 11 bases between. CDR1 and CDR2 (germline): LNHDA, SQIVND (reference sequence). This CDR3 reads CASTIQGNEQFF. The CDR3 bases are TGTGCCAGTACCATACAGGGTAATGAGCAGTTCTTC. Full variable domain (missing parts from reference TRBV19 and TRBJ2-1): DGGITQSPKYLFRKEGQNVTLSCEQNLNHDAMYWYRQDPGQGLRLIYYSQIVNDFQKGDIAEGYSVSREKKESFPLTVTSAQKNPTAFYLCASTIQGNEQFFGPGTRLTVL.